This T cell receptor beta chain was captured in a study of cytomegalovirus exposure and HLA in healthy donors. Study-level points and caveats: In a later analysis, at a false discovery rate of 0.05, some 17,000 TCR beta sequences were associated with HLA alleles. Earlier findings revealed that most TCR beta V segments proved productive either about 87% or about 30% of the time.

With V trimmed by 5 bases and J by 7 bases, 23 bases remained unmatched. This CDR3 is built from 19 residues. Germline-derived CDR1 and CDR2 are SGHAT and FQNNGV. Amplification used 60 Vbeta primers and 13 Jbeta primers. Produced via immunoSEQ multiplex PCR; TCRdb's table is partial and in-frame only. The sample gives over 80,000 clones, 75% to 85% of which show up once; less than 4% is in the top ten. On this clone: Its specificity is unknown.

Sequencing input: PBMCs. This chain connects TRBV11-2 to TRBJ1-1; 9 bases align to TRBD1. This receptor was identified in a man aged 25-45 years in good health and CMV-seropositive. The CDR3 loop reads CASSLNSAGTGILRIEAFF. DNA for the CDR3: TGTGCCAGCAGCCTAAACTCGGCCGGGACAGGGATTCTCAGAATTGAAGCTTTCTTT.